This TCR delta chain was sequenced in a study of γδ T cells in repeated Plasmodium falciparum infection. Study background: Sampling occurred at baseline, pre-infection for selected infections, and 21 days post-infection.

Flow sorting of PBMC yielded separate Vgamma9/Vdelta2+ and Vdelta2-negative gammadelta T cell populations for bulk repertoire analysis. TCRdb reanalysed the multiplex PCR reads with CATT. The sample records 70,000 to 95,000 delta-chain clones, over 1.3% being singletons. This clone was seen a handful of times. Its target is not known. A read error likely explains why the TCRdb protein, taken from a much larger clone, differs from this DNA's translation at residue 11; the protein shown is translated from the DNA. The study's findings and limits: Vgamma9/Vdelta2+ T cells showed a stable polyclonal repertoire with shared TCRgamma sequences.

Germline CDR1 and CDR2: GEAIGNYY and EKD. The ends lost 4 bases at V and 3 bases at J; junction bases unmatched: 9. This CDR3 spans 16 amino acids. The chain carries TRDV2 and TRDJ1; 11 bases are shared with TRDD3. The sequence derives from a pool of human donors (malaria-infected and uninfected, not separated). The sample taken for sequencing was gamma-delta T cells from blood. The CDR3 DNA reads as TGTGCCTGTGATTCATTGGGGGATACGTGGGCCGATAAACTCATCTTT. Protein: CACDSLGDTWADKLIF.